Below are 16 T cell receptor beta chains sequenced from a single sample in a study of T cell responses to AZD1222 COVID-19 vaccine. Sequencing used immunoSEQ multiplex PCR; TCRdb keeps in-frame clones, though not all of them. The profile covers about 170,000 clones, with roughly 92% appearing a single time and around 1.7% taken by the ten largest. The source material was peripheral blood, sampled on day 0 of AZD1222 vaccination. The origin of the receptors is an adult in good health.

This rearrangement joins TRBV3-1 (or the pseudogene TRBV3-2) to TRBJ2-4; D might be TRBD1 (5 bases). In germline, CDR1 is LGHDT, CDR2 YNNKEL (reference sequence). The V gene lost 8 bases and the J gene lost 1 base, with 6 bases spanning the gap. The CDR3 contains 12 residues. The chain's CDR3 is CASGAAKNIQYF. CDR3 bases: TGTGCCAGCGGGGCTGCCAAAAACATTCAGTACTTC.

This CDR3 reads CAWSGTGVYSPLHF. As DNA, the CDR3 is TGTGCCTGGAGTGGGACAGGGGTTTATTCACCCCTCCACTTT. The rearrangement links TRBV30 to TRBJ1-6; the match to TRBD1 covers 9 bases. Germline assignment: CDR1 GTSNPN and CDR2 SVGIG (reference sequence). The length of the CDR3 is 14 residues. V lost 1 base to trimming and J lost 8 bases; unmatched junction nucleotides: 3.

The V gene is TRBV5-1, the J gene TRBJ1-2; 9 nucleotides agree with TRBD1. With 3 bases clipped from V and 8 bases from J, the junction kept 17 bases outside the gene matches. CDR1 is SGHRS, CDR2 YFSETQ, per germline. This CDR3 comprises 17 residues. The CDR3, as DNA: TGCGCCAGCAGCTCACAACCGGTAACGGGACAGGGTAGCGGCTACACCTTC. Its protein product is CASSSQPVTGQGSGYTF.

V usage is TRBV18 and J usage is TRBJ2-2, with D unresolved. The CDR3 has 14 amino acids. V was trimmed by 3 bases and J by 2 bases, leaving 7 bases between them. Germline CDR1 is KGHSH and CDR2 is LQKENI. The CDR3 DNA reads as TGTGCCAGCTCACCGTACAGAAACACCGGGGAGCTGTTTTTT. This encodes CASSPYRNTGELFF.

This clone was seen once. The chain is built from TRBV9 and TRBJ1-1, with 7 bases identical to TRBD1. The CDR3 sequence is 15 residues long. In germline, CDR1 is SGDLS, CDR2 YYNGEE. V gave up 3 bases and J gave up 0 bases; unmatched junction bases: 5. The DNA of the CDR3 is TGTGCCAGCAGCGCCAGGGGGGCGGTGAACACTGAAGCTTTCTTT. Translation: CASSARGAVNTEAFF.

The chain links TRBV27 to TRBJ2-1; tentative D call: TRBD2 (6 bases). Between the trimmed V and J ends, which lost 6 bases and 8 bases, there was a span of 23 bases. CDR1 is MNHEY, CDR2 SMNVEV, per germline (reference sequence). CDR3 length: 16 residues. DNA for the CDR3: TGTGCCAGCAGCCCATTGTCCGGGACTGGAGGCCATGAGCAGTTCTTC. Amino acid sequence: CASSPLSGTGGHEQFF.

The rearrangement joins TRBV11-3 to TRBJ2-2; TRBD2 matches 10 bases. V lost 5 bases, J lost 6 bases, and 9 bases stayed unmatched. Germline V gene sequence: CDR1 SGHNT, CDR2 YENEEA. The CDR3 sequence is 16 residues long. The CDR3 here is CASSPQAGGFAGELFF. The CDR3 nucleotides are TGTGCCAGCAGCCCCCAAGCGGGAGGGTTTGCCGGGGAGCTGTTTTTT.

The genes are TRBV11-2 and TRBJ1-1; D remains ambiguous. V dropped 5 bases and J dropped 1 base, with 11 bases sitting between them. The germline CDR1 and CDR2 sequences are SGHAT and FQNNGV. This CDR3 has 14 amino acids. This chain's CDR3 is CASSLRFSNTEAFF. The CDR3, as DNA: TGTGCCAGCAGCCTTAGGTTCTCGAACACTGAAGCTTTCTTT.

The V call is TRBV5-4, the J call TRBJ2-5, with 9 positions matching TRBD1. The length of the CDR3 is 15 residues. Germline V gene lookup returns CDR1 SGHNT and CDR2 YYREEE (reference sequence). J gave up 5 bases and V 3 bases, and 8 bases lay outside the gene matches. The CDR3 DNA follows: TGTGCCAGCAGCTCCCGGGACAGGGTAACGGAGACCCAGTACTTC. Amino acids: CASSSRDRVTETQYF.

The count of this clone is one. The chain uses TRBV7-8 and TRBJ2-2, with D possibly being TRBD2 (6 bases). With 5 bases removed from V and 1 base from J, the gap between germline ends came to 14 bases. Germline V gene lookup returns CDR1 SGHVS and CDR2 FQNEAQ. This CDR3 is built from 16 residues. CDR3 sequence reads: CASSARGLLNTGELFF. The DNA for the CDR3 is TGTGCCAGCAGCGCCCGGGGACTCCTGAACACCGGGGAGCTGTTTTTT. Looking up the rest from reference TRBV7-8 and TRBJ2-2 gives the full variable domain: GAGVSQSPRYKVAKRGQDVALRCDPISGHVSLFWYQQALGQGPEFLTYFQNEAQLDKSGLPSDRFFAERPEGSVSTLKIQRTQQEDSAVYLCASSARGLLNTGELFFGEGSRLTVL.

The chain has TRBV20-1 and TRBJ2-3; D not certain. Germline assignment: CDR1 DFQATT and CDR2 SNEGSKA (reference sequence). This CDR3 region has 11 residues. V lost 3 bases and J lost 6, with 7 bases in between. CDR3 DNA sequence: TGCAGTGCTAGTGTCCGGGATACGCAGTATTTT. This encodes CSASVRDTQYF.

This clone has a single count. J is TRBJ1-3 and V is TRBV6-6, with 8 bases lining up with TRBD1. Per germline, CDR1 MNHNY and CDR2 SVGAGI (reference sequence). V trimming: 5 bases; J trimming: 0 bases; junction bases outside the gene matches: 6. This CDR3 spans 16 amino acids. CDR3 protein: CASSRNGQGSGNTIYF. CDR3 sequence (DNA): TGTGCCAGCAGTCGAAATGGACAGGGCTCTGGAAACACCATATATTTT.

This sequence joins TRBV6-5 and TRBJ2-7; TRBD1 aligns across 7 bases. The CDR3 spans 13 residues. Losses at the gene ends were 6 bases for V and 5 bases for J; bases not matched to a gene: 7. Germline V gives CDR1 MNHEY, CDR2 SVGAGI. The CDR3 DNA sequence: TGTGCCAGCAGCCCCGTGACAGGGAACGAGCAGTACTTC. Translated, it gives CASSPVTGNEQYF.

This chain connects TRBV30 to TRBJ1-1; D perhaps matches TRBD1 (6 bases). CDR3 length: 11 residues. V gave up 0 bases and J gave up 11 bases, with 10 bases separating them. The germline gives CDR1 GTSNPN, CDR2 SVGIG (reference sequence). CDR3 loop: CAWSVRGGAFF. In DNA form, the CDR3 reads TGTGCCTGGAGTGTAAGGGGGGGGGCTTTCTTT.

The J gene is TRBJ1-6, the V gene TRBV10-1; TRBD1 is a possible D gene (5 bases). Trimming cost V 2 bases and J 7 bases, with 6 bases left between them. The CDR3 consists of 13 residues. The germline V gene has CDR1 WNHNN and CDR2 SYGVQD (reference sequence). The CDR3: CASSEDSNSPLHF. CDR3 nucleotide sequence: TGCGCCAGCAGTGAGGACAGCAATTCACCCCTCCACTTT.

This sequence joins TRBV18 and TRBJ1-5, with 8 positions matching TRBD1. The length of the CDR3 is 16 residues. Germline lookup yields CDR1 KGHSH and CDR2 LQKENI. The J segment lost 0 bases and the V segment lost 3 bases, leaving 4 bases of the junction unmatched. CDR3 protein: CASSPGTGNSNQPQHF. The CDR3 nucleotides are TGTGCCAGCTCACCTGGGACAGGCAATAGCAATCAGCCCCAGCATTTT.